The following is a T cell receptor beta chain sequence with its context. Its cognate antigen is unknown. The source of the sample is a study of regulatory T cells. Findings and caveats of the study: Regulatory T cells showed the strongest V-J pair restriction and V/J gene skewing among patient repertoires.

The CDR3 runs to 14 residues. Germline CDR1 is MDHEN and CDR2 is SYDVKM. V was shortened by 5 bases and J by 5 bases, with 16 bases between the two germline ends. The PCR used 52 TRBV and 13 TRBJ primers. Profiling relied on immunoSEQ multiplex PCR, and the TCRdb table lists in-frame clones only, not all of them. The data show 20,000 to 25,000 clones, with 93% seen just once and 3.5% to 4% held by the top ten. The source of this sequence is a child younger than 10 with CD3G deficiency. The genes are TRBV28 and TRBJ2-7; D is possibly TRBD1 or TRBD2 (5 bases each). The sequenced material came from CD8+ T cells sorted from blood. This chain's CDR3 is CASSVVGGSHEQYF. CDR3 DNA sequence: TGTGCCAGCAGTGTGGTTGGGGGTTCCCACGAGCAGTACTTC. Looking up the rest from reference TRBV28 and TRBJ2-7 gives the full variable domain: DVKVTQSSRYLVKRTGEKVFLECVQDMDHENMFWYRQDPGLGLRLIYFSYDVKMKEKGDIPEGYSVSREKKERFSLILESASTNQTSMYLCASSVVGGSHEQYFGPGTRLTVT.